Detailed here is one TCR beta chain. Antigen specificity is unknown. The data originate from a study of siplizumab effects on memory and regulatory T cells. Where three donor pairs were concerned, the unstimulated naive, memory, effector memory and TEMRA subsets underwent sequencing. Germline V gene data show CDR1 as SGHNT and CDR2 as YYREEE (reference sequence). The CDR3 is made up of 17 amino acids. V lost 0 bases and J lost 0; bases outside the gene matches: 6. Approximately 10^5 TCR templates underwent assay in every sample. Data came from immunoSEQ multiplex PCR; TCRdb stores just in-frame clones and leaves some out. In the table there are 50,000 to 70,000 clones, about 96% of which are singletons. Regarding the study as a whole: It seemed that naive T cells were more diverse than memory cells and were major contributors to the alloresponse. Siplizumab cultures yielded proliferating Tregs whose suppressive function was not confirmed.

The source of this sequence is a human donor in good health. The V gene is TRBV5-4, the J gene TRBJ2-1; 7 bases match TRBD2. Source material: naive CD8+ T cells sorted from blood. The CDR3 is CASSLAAGESSYNEQFF. The CDR3 DNA reads TGTGCCAGCAGCTTGGCCGCGGGGGAGAGCTCCTACAATGAGCAGTTCTTC. The variable domain in full, with the rest retrieved from reference TRBV5-4 and TRBJ2-1, is ETGVTQSPTHLIKTRGQQVTLRCSSQSGHNTVSWYQQALGQGPQFIFQYYREEENGRGNFPPRFSGLQFPNYSSELNVNALELDDSALYLCASSLAAGESSYNEQFFGPGTRLTVL.